The 4 T cell receptor beta chains presented below share a single source sample, sequenced in a study of neoadjuvant nivolumab and ipilimumab in lung cancer. Clones were read by immunoSEQ multiplex PCR, and TCRdb kept only the in-frame ones, dropping some. Among 44,000 or so clones listed, around 89% were seen once. The sample here was blood, taken before neoadjuvant nivolumab, alone or with ipilimumab. These receptors were taken from an adult with non-small cell lung cancer. Some clones in this sample may be carry-over from other donors' samples.

This chain uses TRBV11-3 with TRBJ2-1; D is possibly TRBD1 or TRBD2 (5 bases each). V was trimmed by 5 bases and J by 3 bases, leaving 14 bases between them. The CDR3 spans 15 residues. Germline V gene lookup returns CDR1 SGHNT and CDR2 YENEEA. The CDR3 is CASSPTGTSYNEQFF. In DNA, the CDR3 is TGTGCCAGCAGCCCAACCGGGACGAGCTACAATGAGCAGTTCTTC.

The chain has TRBV9 and TRBJ2-6, with unresolved D. CDR3 size: 14 residues. The germline V gene has CDR1 SGDLS and CDR2 YYNGEE. V dropped 0 bases and J dropped 0 bases, with 1 base sitting between them. The CDR3 is CASSVASGANVLTF. CDR3 sequence (DNA): TGTGCCAGCAGCGTAGCCTCTGGGGCCAACGTCCTGACTTTC.

V usage is TRBV27 and J usage is TRBJ2-1; D may be TRBD1 (5 bases). The CDR3 totals 18 residues. Germline CDR1 and CDR2: MNHEY and SMNVEV (reference sequence). Trimming cost V 2 bases and J 5 bases, with 22 bases left between them. In DNA, the CDR3 is TGTGCCAGCAGTTTACTCCTTCAGGGCTTAAAAACCAACAATGAGCAGTTCTTC. Its protein is CASSLLLQGLKTNNEQFF.

The rearrangement links TRBV7-9 to TRBJ1-1, with 8 bases that match TRBD1. V lost 5 bases and J lost 0; bases outside the gene matches: 5. This CDR3 comprises 15 residues. The V gene's germline CDR1 is SEHNR and CDR2 FQNEAQ (reference sequence). In nucleotides, the CDR3 is TGTGCCAGCAGCCCCGGGACAGGACTGAACACTGAAGCTTTCTTT. Translated, it gives CASSPGTGLNTEAFF.